This passage covers 26 T cell receptor beta chains from one sample sequenced in a study of radiation and T cells in renal cell carcinoma (dated by TCRdb to 2018 to 2021). Taken with the paper, the label for time point translates to: tumor resected at nephrectomy. This specimen's treatment or condition label, interpreted: treatment-naive control, cytoreductive nephrectomy. To prepare the library, the immunoSEQ multiplex PCR assay was applied. Drawn from immuneACCESS, this table holds only the in-frame rearrangements with V and J called that TCRdb kept. Clones are partly lost; checked studies trace under half to an unresolved V gene and leave the rest unexplained. In all, the sample holds roughly 3,600 clones, and roughly 70% of those were seen once. 7.5% to 9.5% of the sample is in the top ten clones. The sequencing here drew on tumor tissue, taken from a patient whose treatment was nephrectomy without radiotherapy. Receptors were obtained from a man aged 45 to 65 with renal cell carcinoma.

The chain employs TRBV2 and TRBJ2-2; 11 positions agree with TRBD2. With V trimmed by 5 bases and J by 8 bases, 10 bases remained unmatched. The germline gives CDR1 SNHLY, CDR2 FYNNEI. The CDR3 covers 16 residues. This CDR3 reads CASSPSGRPTGGELFF. The CDR3 nucleotides read TGTGCCAGCAGTCCTAGCGGGAGGCCCACCGGGGGGGAGCTGTTTTTT. The full variable domain, rest sourced from reference TRBV2 and TRBJ2-2, is EPEVTQTPSHQVTQMGQEVILRCVPISNHLYFYWYRQILGQKVEFLVSFYNNEISEKSEIFDDQFSVERPDGSNFTLKIRSTKLEDSAMYFCASSPSGRPTGGELFFGEGSRLTVL.

This clone was recorded once. V and J are TRBV2 and TRBJ1-1; tentative D call: TRBD1 (5 bases). The CDR3 covers 18 residues. The V gene lost 3 bases and the J gene lost 2 bases, with 22 bases spanning the gap. The V gene's germline CDR1 is SNHLY and CDR2 FYNNEI. CDR3: CASSEGLGRGYLNTEAFF. CDR3 sequence (DNA): TGTGCCAGCAGTGAGGGACTTGGGAGGGGCTACCTTAACACTGAAGCTTTCTTT.

The chain uses TRBV9 and TRBJ2-3; TRBD1 aligns across 7 bases. The CDR3 spans 16 residues. Germline CDR1 and CDR2: SGDLS and YYNGEE. V was clipped by 3 bases and J by 1 base; unmatched bases: 8. CDR3 nucleotide sequence: TGTGCCAGCAGCGCACTAACAGGGGTAGGCACAGATACGCAGTATTTT. This translates into CASSALTGVGTDTQYF.

In this sample, this clone is large. Written as DNA, the CDR3 is TGTGCCAGCAGCGTAGGGCGGACCTATGGCTACACCTTC. Translated, it gives CASSVGRTYGYTF. This chain links TRBV9 with TRBJ1-2; D call uncertain. Between the trimmed V and J ends, which lost 0 bases and 4 bases, there was a span of 7 bases. Germline V lookup: CDR1 SGDLS, CDR2 YYNGEE. The CDR3 spans 13 residues.

CDR3 region: CASSPVLGTEAFF. The CDR3 DNA sequence: TGTGCCAGCAGTCCCGTTTTAGGGACCGAAGCTTTCTTT. The chain links TRBV28 to TRBJ1-1, with D perhaps TRBD1 (5 bases). V was shortened by 5 bases and J by 8 bases, with 15 bases between the two germline ends. Germline values: CDR1 MDHEN, CDR2 SYDVKM. The CDR3 has 13 amino acids.

This clone was detected only a few times. The CDR3 DNA reads TGTGCCAGCAGCCTCGGGGGTTGGACTAGCGGCTACGAGCAGTACTTC. It codes for CASSLGGWTSGYEQYF. The chain uses TRBV14 and TRBJ2-7; 10 bases are shared with TRBD2. Germline V lookup: CDR1 SGHDN, CDR2 FVKESK. The J segment lost 3 bases and the V segment lost 4 bases, leaving 9 bases of the junction unmatched. There are 16 residues in the CDR3.

DNA for the CDR3: TGTGCCAGCAGCACCACCGGGACTCCATGGGAGACCCAGTACTTC. Translating gives CASSTTGTPWETQYF. The chain uses TRBV9 and TRBJ2-5; TRBD2 is a possible D gene (6 bases). Germline V gives CDR1 SGDLS, CDR2 YYNGEE. The CDR3 length is 15 residues. Trimming took 4 bases from V and 5 from J, leaving 18 bases between them.

The rearrangement links TRBV29-1 to TRBJ2-7; 9 bases match TRBD2. The CDR3 totals 13 residues. The germline gives CDR1 SQVTM, CDR2 ANQGSEA. After removal of 7 bases from V and 3 bases from J, the junction contained 7 bases not matched to a gene. This chain's CDR3 is CSALAGERYEQYF. CDR3 coding DNA: TGCAGCGCTTTAGCGGGAGAACGCTACGAGCAGTACTTC.

The V call is TRBV7-9, the J call TRBJ1-1, with D unclear. The V end was cut by 5 bases, the J end by 1 base, with 11 bases between. This CDR3 contains 14 residues. Germline V CDR1 and CDR2: SEHNR, FQNEAQ (reference sequence). CDR3 sequence: CASSPNIQNTEAFF. In DNA form, the CDR3 reads TGTGCCAGCAGCCCTAATATTCAGAACACTGAAGCTTTCTTT.

The V and J genes are TRBV6-5 and TRBJ2-1; 9 positions agree with TRBD2. CDR3 length: 15 residues. Trimming cost V 0 bases and J 8 bases; bases outside gene matches: 5. Germline V CDR1 and CDR2: MNHEY, SVGAGI. The CDR3 loop is CASSYSETSGDEQFF. The CDR3 nucleotides read TGTGCCAGCAGTTACTCCGAGACTAGCGGAGATGAGCAGTTCTTC.

The chain recombines TRBV7-8 with TRBJ2-3; 10 bases are shared with TRBD2. V was clipped by 5 bases and J by 1 base; unmatched bases: 6. Germline V gene data show CDR1 as SGHVS and CDR2 as FQNEAQ. The CDR3 runs to 16 residues. The chain's CDR3 is CASSPNSGRRTDTQYF. The DNA for the CDR3 is TGTGCCAGCAGCCCCAATAGCGGGAGGCGCACAGATACGCAGTATTTT.

The chain recombines TRBV19 with TRBJ2-1, with 9 bases fitting TRBD2. Germline assignment: CDR1 LNHDA and CDR2 SQIVND (reference sequence). Unmatched junction bases numbered 11, after V lost 5 bases and J lost 3 bases. The CDR3 has 17 residues. CDR3 region: CASSLRGGRVFYNEQFF. The CDR3 bases are TGTGCCAGTAGTCTCCGGGGCGGGAGGGTATTCTACAATGAGCAGTTCTTC.

The gene calls are TRBV11-3 and TRBJ2-7; 9 bases are shared with TRBD1. CDR3 size: 14 residues. Germline values: CDR1 SGHNT, CDR2 YENEEA. V gave up 4 bases and J gave up 4 bases; unmatched junction bases: 5. In DNA form, the CDR3 reads TGTGCCAGCAGCTACGTACAGGGGGCGTACGAGCAGTACTTC. It specifies CASSYVQGAYEQYF.

V is TRBV7-9 and J is TRBJ2-1; 8 nucleotides match TRBD2. The ends lost 6 bases at V and 8 bases at J; junction bases unmatched: 15. Germline loops: CDR1 SEHNR, CDR2 FQNEAQ (reference sequence). The CDR3 is made up of 16 amino acids. CDR3 loop: CASRLWWREAYDEQFF. DNA for the CDR3: TGTGCCAGCAGGCTTTGGTGGCGGGAGGCGTACGATGAGCAGTTCTTC.

This chain uses TRBV19 with TRBJ1-5; D not resolved. The CDR3 runs to 13 residues. CDR1 and CDR2 (germline): LNHDA, SQIVND (reference sequence). V dropped 1 base and J dropped 8 bases, with 9 bases sitting between them. The CDR3 loop reads CASSIGPQEPQHF. The CDR3 region has the DNA TGTGCCAGTAGTATAGGGCCTCAAGAGCCCCAGCATTTT.

This clone was recorded a few times. V usage is TRBV7-2 and J usage is TRBJ2-7; no clear D. V lost 0 bases, J lost 3 bases, and 9 bases lay in between. CDR3 length equals 14 residues. CDR1 and CDR2 from the germline V gene are SGHTA and FQGNSA. The CDR3 region is CASSLAIERYEQYF. Here the CDR3 DNA reads TGTGCCAGCAGCTTAGCCATTGAACGCTACGAGCAGTACTTC.

V and J are TRBV4-1 and TRBJ1-3; D not resolved. V was clipped by 0 bases and J by 4 bases, with 13 bases between them. Germline V gene lookup returns CDR1 MGHRA and CDR2 YSYEKL. The CDR3 length is 16 residues. CDR3 sequence reads: CASSQEGLARGNTIYF. In DNA form, the CDR3 reads TGCGCCAGCAGCCAAGAAGGACTTGCTAGGGGAAACACCATATATTTT.

V gene TRBV7-2 combines with J gene TRBJ2-1; D might be TRBD1 (5 bases). CDR1 is SGHTA, CDR2 FQGNSA, per germline. Trimming took 7 bases from V and 3 from J, leaving 16 bases between them. The CDR3 totals 15 residues. CDR3 sequence (DNA): TGTGCCAGCACCAGAGACAGAGCTAGCTACAATGAGCAGTTCTTC. This sequence encodes CASTRDRASYNEQFF.

The chain couples TRBV9 to TRBJ2-3; no clear D gene. CDR3 length: 14 amino acids. Germline V lookup: CDR1 SGDLS, CDR2 YYNGEE. The V gene lost 0 bases and the J gene lost 2 bases, with 7 bases spanning the gap. This CDR3 reads CASSVEVDTDTQYF. CDR3 DNA: TGTGCCAGCAGCGTAGAAGTAGACACAGATACGCAGTATTTT.

This clone was observed a handful of times. This chain uses TRBV30 with TRBJ1-1; D ambiguous. The germline gives CDR1 GTSNPN, CDR2 SVGIG (reference sequence). This CDR3 has 13 residues. With 2 bases removed from V and 1 base from J, the gap between germline ends came to 8 bases. CDR3 DNA: TGTGCCTGGAGTTATGGGAGGAACACTGAAGCTTTCTTT. This gives the protein CAWSYGRNTEAFF.

V and J are TRBV13 and TRBJ2-5; D gene unclear. Germline assignment: CDR1 PRHDT and CDR2 FYEKMQ (reference sequence). V lost 5 bases, J lost 6 bases, and 19 bases lay in between. The CDR3 runs 15 residues. The CDR3 DNA reads TGTGCCAGCAGCCTACAAACGACACCCTTGCAGACCCAGTACTTC. Translating gives CASSLQTTPLQTQYF.

A few counts support this clone. The chain joins TRBV5-4 to TRBJ2-7; D ambiguous. The CDR3 has 14 amino acids. Germline CDR1 and CDR2: SGHNT and YYREEE (reference sequence). Deletions cut 4 bases from V and 5 bases from J, with 16 bases between. This CDR3 reads CASSSPSAVHEQYF. The CDR3 region has the DNA TGTGCCAGCAGCAGCCCATCGGCAGTCCACGAGCAGTACTTC.

The chain combines TRBV19 with TRBJ2-7; D is possibly TRBD1 (6 bases). The germline V gene encodes CDR1 LNHDA and CDR2 SQIVND (reference sequence). Between the trimmed V and J ends, which lost 1 base and 6 bases, there was a span of 16 bases. This CDR3 is built from 15 residues. This CDR3 is CASSIGGQDRSEQYF. In nucleotides, the CDR3 is TGTGCCAGTAGTATAGGGGGGCAGGACAGAAGCGAGCAGTACTTC.

V is TRBV11-3 and J is TRBJ2-7, with D possibly TRBD2 on 6 matching bases. Germline lookup yields CDR1 SGHNT and CDR2 YENEEA. V was clipped by 5 bases and J by 7 bases, with 15 bases between them. CDR3 length: 13 residues. DNA for the CDR3: TGTGCCAGCAGCCTCGGGACTCGAGGGGAGCAGTACTTC. It specifies CASSLGTRGEQYF.

This chain links TRBV9 with TRBJ1-1, with D unresolved. In germline, CDR1 is SGDLS, CDR2 YYNGEE. V lost 1 base to trimming and J lost 4 bases, with 8 bases between them. The CDR3 length is 13 residues. Here the CDR3 reads CASSVSTSTEAFF. The CDR3 DNA reads TGTGCCAGCAGCGTATCCACATCCACTGAAGCTTTCTTT.

J is TRBJ2-6 and V is TRBV6-5; no clear D. Germline V lookup: CDR1 MNHEY, CDR2 SVGAGI. V was clipped by 10 bases and J by 4 bases, with 8 bases between them. This CDR3 has 12 residues. CDR3 bases: TGTGCCACCGCCGCGGGGGCCAACGTCCTGACTTTC. Translating gives CATAAGANVLTF.